The subject of this entry is one T cell receptor beta chain. The authors' processing: The authors estimated nucleated cell counts from reference gene primer amplification. Here immunoSEQ multiplex PCR was the method, and the copy in TCRdb shows in-frame clones only, minus some. V and J calls and clone size follow that table, whereas D and trimming were derived from the DNA. Of about 200,000 clones listed, nearly 90% are singletons. This entry is derived from a study of blood T cell repertoires in COVID-19. Overall study context: Researchers got acute and convalescent COVID-19 samples from the United States, Italy and Spain. PBMCs, B-cell-depleted T cells, or T cells provided the cDNA or gDNA that made up the material.

The sequence came from a man aged 50-59 years with acute or convalescent COVID-19. Sample: peripheral blood.

The CDR3 is CASSHNPKVLEDEKLFF. In DNA, the CDR3 is TGTGCCAGCAGCCATAACCCTAAAGTCCTTGAGGATGAAAAACTGTTTTTT. The chain carries TRBV14 and TRBJ1-4; no clear D gene. Germline-derived CDR1 and CDR2 are SGHDN and FVKESK. Deletions cut 3 bases from V and 6 bases from J, with 20 bases between. This CDR3 is built from 17 residues.